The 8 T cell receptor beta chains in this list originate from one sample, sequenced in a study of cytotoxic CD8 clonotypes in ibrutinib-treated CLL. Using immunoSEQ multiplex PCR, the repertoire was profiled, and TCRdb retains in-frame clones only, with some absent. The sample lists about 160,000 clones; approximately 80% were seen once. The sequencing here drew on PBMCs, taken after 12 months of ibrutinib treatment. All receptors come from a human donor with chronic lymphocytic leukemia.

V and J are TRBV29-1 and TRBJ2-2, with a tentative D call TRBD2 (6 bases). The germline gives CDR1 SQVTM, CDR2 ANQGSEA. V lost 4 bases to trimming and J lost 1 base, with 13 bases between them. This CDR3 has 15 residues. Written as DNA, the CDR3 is TGCAGCGTTGCCGGGAGAGGTCTGAACACCGGGGAGCTGTTTTTT. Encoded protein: CSVAGRGLNTGELFF.

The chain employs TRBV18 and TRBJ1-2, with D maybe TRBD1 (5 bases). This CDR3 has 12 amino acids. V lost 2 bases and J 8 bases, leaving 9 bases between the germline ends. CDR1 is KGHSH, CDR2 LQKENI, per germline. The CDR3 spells CASSPTGRGYTF. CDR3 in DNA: TGTGCCAGCTCACCAACAGGCAGGGGCTACACCTTC.

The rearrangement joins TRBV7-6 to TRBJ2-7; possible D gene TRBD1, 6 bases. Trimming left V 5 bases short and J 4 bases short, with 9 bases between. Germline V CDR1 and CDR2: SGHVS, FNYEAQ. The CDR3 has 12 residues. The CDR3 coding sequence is TGTGCCAGCAGCGTTACAGGGTACGAGCAGTACTTC. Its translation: CASSVTGYEQYF.

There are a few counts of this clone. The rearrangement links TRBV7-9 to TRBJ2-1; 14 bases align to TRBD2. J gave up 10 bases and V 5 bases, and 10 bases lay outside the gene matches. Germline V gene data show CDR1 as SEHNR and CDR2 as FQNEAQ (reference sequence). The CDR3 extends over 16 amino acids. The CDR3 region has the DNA TGTGCCAGCAGCCCAAAAAGGAGACTAGCGGGAGGGGAGCAGTTCTTC. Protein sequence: CASSPKRRLAGGEQFF. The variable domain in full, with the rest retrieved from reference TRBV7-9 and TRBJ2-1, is DTGVSQNPRHKITKRGQNVTFRCDPISEHNRLYWYRQTLGQGPEFLTYFQNEAQLEKSRLLSDRFSAERPKGSFSTLEIQRTEQGDSAMYLCASSPKRRLAGGEQFFGPGTRLTVL.

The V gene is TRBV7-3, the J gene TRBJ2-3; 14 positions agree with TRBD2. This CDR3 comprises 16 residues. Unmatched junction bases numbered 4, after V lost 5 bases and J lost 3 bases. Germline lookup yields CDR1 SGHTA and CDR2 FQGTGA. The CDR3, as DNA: TGTGCCAGCAGCGACGGGACTAGCGGGAGTACAGATACGCAGTATTTT. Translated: CASSDGTSGSTDTQYF.

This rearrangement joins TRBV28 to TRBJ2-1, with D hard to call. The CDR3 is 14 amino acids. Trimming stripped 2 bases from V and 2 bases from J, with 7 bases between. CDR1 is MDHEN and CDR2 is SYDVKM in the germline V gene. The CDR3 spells CASSLPLTYNEQFF. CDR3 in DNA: TGTGCCAGCAGTTTACCACTGACCTACAATGAGCAGTTCTTC.

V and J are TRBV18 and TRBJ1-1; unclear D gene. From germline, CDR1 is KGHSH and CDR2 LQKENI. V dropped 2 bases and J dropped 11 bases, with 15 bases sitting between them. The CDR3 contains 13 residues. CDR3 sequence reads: CASSPEDQARAFF. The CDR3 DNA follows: TGTGCCAGCTCACCAGAGGATCAGGCGAGGGCTTTCTTT.

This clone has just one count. The CDR3 nucleotides are TGTGCCAGCCACGAGGAAAGCTCCTACGAGCAGTACTTC. Its protein is CASHEESSYEQYF. The chain recombines TRBV5-4 with TRBJ2-7; D is ambiguous. V was shortened by 7 bases and J by 0 bases, with 11 bases between the two germline ends. CDR3 length equals 13 residues. Germline-derived CDR1 and CDR2 are SGHNT and YYREEE (reference sequence). The full variable domain, with the rest looked up from reference TRBV5-4 and TRBJ2-7, is ETGVTQSPTHLIKTRGQQVTLRCSSQSGHNTVSWYQQALGQGPQFIFQYYREEENGRGNFPPRFSGLQFPNYSSELNVNALELDDSALYLCASHEESSYEQYFGPGTRLTVT.